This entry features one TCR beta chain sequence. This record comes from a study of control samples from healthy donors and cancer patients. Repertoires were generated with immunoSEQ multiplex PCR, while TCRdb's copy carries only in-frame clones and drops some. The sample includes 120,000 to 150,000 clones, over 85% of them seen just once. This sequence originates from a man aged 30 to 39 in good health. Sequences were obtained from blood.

The CDR3 sequence: CASSHGVRSSSYEQYF. The CDR3 coding sequence is TGTGCCAGCAGCCATGGCGTACGCTCCAGCTCCTACGAGCAGTACTTC. The chain uses TRBV3-1 (or the pseudogene TRBV3-2) and TRBJ2-7; D uncertain. Germline-derived CDR1 and CDR2 are LGHDT and YNNKEL (reference sequence). Trimming removed 3 bases at V and 0 bases at J, with 15 bases between. The CDR3 loop spans 16 amino acids.